This record concerns one T cell receptor beta chain sequence. Its target is not known. Primers used in a second PCR of about 6 to 11 cycles were a sample-barcoded 5' primer and a J-beta primer mix. CDR3-containing paired-end reads numbering at least 2.5 million came from each sample. MiXCR was run by TCRdb on the 5' RACE reads, yielding one entry per CDR3 protein. The sample holds more than 800,000 distinct CDR3 sequences, 35% to 55% seen once. This sample is part of a study of blood T cells in healthy people across ages. About the study: Capture by template switching was about one barcoded beta molecule per two T cells.

Germline assignment: CDR1 LGHDT and CDR2 YNNKEL (reference sequence). The CDR3 is 13 amino acids. Trimming cost V 5 bases and J 2 bases, with 9 bases left between them. Study observations and caveats: The recorded TCR beta diversity per million T cells decreased in a roughly linear manner with age.

Material: blood. The clonotype comes from a woman aged 55-70 years in good health. The chain employs TRBV3-1 and TRBJ1-1, with no clear D. CDR3 loop: CASSKGINTEAFF. DNA for the CDR3: TGTGCCAGCAGCAAAGGAATAAACACTGAAGCTTTCTTT. Together with reference TRBV3-1 and TRBJ1-1, the CDR3 gives the full variable domain: DTAVSQTPKYLVTQMGNDKSIKCEQNLGHDTMYWYKQDSKKFLKIMFSYNNKELIINETVPNRFSPKSPDKAHLNLHINSLELGDSAVYFCASSKGINTEAFFGQGTRLTVV.